Sequencing of this T cell receptor (beta chain) was carried out in a study of blood T cell repertoires in COVID-19. Study context: Samples representing acute and convalescent COVID-19 were sourced from the United States, Italy and Spain. Nucleic acid was either cDNA or gDNA, and it came from T cells, B-cell-depleted T cells, or PBMCs.

Germline loops: CDR1 LNHDA, CDR2 SQIVND (reference sequence). The CDR3 consists of 15 residues. Trimming shortened V by 8 bases and J by 0 bases, and 14 bases separated the two germline ends. Authors' processing steps: Estimates of nucleated cell counts were drawn from the amplification of reference gene primers. Clones were sequenced by immunoSEQ multiplex PCR, and TCRdb holds only the in-frame ones, with some missing. V, J and clone size are those of that table, while D and trimming were read from the DNA. The profile shows tens of thousands of clones, 86% of them singletons. This clonotype was obtained from a man aged 30-40 years with acute or convalescent COVID-19. The chain employs TRBV19 and TRBJ1-5; D gene ambiguous. The specimen was peripheral blood. The CDR3 is CASEAAGYSNQPQHF. CDR3 nucleotides: TGTGCCAGTGAAGCGGCGGGGTATAGCAATCAGCCCCAGCATTTT.